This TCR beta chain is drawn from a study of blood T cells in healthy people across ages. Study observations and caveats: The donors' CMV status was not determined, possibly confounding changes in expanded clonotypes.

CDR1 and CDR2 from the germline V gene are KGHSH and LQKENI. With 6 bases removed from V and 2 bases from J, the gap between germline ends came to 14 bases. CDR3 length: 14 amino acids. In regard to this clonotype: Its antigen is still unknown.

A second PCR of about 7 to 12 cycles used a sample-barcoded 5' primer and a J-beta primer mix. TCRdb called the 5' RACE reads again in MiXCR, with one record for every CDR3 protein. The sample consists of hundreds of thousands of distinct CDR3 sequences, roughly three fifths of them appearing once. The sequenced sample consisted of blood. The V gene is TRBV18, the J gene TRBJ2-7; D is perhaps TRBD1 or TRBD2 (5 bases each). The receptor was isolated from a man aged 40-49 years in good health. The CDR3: CASSSARDPYEQYF. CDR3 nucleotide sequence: TGTGCCAGCTCGTCCGCCCGGGACCCCTACGAGCAGTACTTC.